The source of this T cell receptor (beta chain) is a study of cytomegalovirus exposure and HLA in healthy donors. Regarding the study as a whole: Across donors, sequencing depth was assumed by presence/absence analyses to be roughly uniform.

The PCR made use of 60 Vbeta and 13 Jbeta primers. Produced via immunoSEQ multiplex PCR; TCRdb's table is partial and in-frame only. The table includes about 120,000 clones, about 81% detected once. This CDR3 comprises 14 residues. Germline assignment: CDR1 SEHNR and CDR2 FQNEAQ (reference sequence). To note about this clone: Its antigen is undetermined. The germline gene is not matched at one end of the junction; a read error may be the cause. The same CDR3 also results from other DNA sequences found in this sample.

This receptor was obtained from a man aged 35 to 55 in good health and CMV-seronegative. Sequencing was done on a sample of PBMCs. The rearrangement uses TRBV7-9 and TRBJ2-7, with D unclear. The CDR3 region has the DNA TGTGCCAGCAGCTTAGGCCGTACTTCCTACGAACAGTACTTC. It specifies CASSLGRTSYEQYF.